Listed here are 14 T cell receptor beta chains from one sample, sequenced in a study of T-cell reconstitution after alpha-beta-depleted transplantation in children. A TCRbeta library incorporating unique molecular identifiers was prepared. TCRdb re-called the PCR reads with MiXCR, one entry per CDR3 protein. The sample consists of 450,000 to 500,000 distinct CDR3 sequences, approximately 12% of them appearing once. Sequencing was performed on PBMCs from the stem cell graft donor, taken from the stem cell graft. Source of these receptors: a human donor who donated a stem cell graft to a child with combined immunodeficiency.

The table lists this clonotype with a few counts. The chain links TRBV5-6 to TRBJ2-6, with D hard to call. This CDR3 has 14 amino acids. Germline V gene data show CDR1 as SGHDT and CDR2 as YYEEEE. Trimming pared 1 base from V and 1 base from J, leaving 3 bases between. The CDR3 loop is CASSLPSGANVLTF. The CDR3 DNA reads as TGTGCCAGCAGCTTGCCATCTGGGGCCAACGTCCTGACTTTC.

This clonotype has just one count. The rearrangement uses TRBV2 and TRBJ1-2; no clear D gene. CDR3 size: 11 residues. Germline-derived CDR1 and CDR2 are SNHLY and FYNNEI. Trimming left V 8 bases short and J 7 bases short, with 11 bases between. Here the CDR3 DNA reads TGTGCCAGCCAGAGGGAGGGTGGCTACACCTTC. The encoded protein is CASQREGGYTF. The whole variable domain, remainder taken from reference TRBV2 and TRBJ1-2, is EPEVTQTPSHQVTQMGQEVILRCVPISNHLYFYWYRQILGQKVEFLVSFYNNEISEKSEIFDDQFSVERPDGSNFTLKIRSTKLEDSAMYFCASQREGGYTFGSGTRLTVV.

In its sample, this clonotype was seen a few times. The chain carries TRBV18 and TRBJ1-4; D gene uncertain. The V end was cut by 6 bases, the J end by 5 bases, with 13 bases between. The germline gives CDR1 KGHSH, CDR2 LQKENI. CDR3 length equals 14 residues. The CDR3: CASSRSGENEKLFF. The CDR3 DNA reads TGTGCCAGCTCCCGCTCCGGGGAGAATGAAAAACTGTTTTTT. The complete variable domain, with remaining parts taken from reference TRBV18 and TRBJ1-4, reads NAGVMQNPRHLVRRRGQEARLRCSPMKGHSHVYWYRQLPEEGLKFMVYLQKENIIDESGMPKERFSAEFPKEGPSILRIQQVVRGDSAAYFCASSRSGENEKLFFGSGTQLSVL.

This clonotype was seen a few times. The rearrangement uses TRBV4-3 and TRBJ2-7; possibly TRBD2 for D (6 bases). Trimming took 1 base from V and 4 from J, leaving 17 bases between them. The CDR3 is 16 residues long. The germline CDR1 and CDR2 sequences are LGHNA and YSLEER. The CDR3 DNA sequence: TGCGCCAGCAGCCAAGGGAGGGTAATGAGGGGTTACGAGCAGTACTTC. Translation: CASSQGRVMRGYEQYF.

This chain links TRBV7-9 with TRBJ2-5, with 7 bases aligning to TRBD1. Looked up from germline, CDR1 is SEHNR and CDR2 is FQNEAQ (reference sequence). The CDR3 runs to 14 residues. Trimming at V came to 5 bases and at J to 4 bases, leaving 7 bases not matched to a gene. In DNA form, the CDR3 reads TGTGCCAGCAGCCCCGCGACAGGGAGAGAGACCCAGTACTTC. This translates into CASSPATGRETQYF. Looking up the rest from reference TRBV7-9 and TRBJ2-5 gives the full variable domain: DTGVSQNPRHKITKRGQNVTFRCDPISEHNRLYWYRQTLGQGPEFLTYFQNEAQLEKSRLLSDRFSAERPKGSFSTLEIQRTEQGDSAMYLCASSPATGRETQYFGPGTRLLVL.

This clonotype was detected ten times or more. V usage is TRBV6-2 or TRBV6-3 and J usage is TRBJ1-1; D possibly corresponds to TRBD1 (6 bases). The CDR3 extends over 15 amino acids. Germline loops: CDR1 MNHEY, CDR2 SVGEGT. V lost 2 bases, J lost 2 bases, and 12 bases lay in between. CDR3 region: CASSYLGTPNTEAFF. CDR3 bases: TGTGCCAGCAGTTACCTAGGGACACCCAACACTGAAGCTTTCTTT.

There are many counts of this clonotype. The chain uses TRBV12-3 or TRBV12-4 and TRBJ2-1; D unclear. The V gene lost 3 bases and the J gene lost 8 bases, with 2 bases spanning the gap. The CDR3 contains 10 residues. CDR3 protein: CASSFHEQFF. CDR3 in DNA: TGTGCCAGCAGTTTCCATGAGCAGTTCTTC.

Only a few counts were recorded for this clonotype. V and J are TRBV5-5 and TRBJ2-3, with 7 bases matching TRBD2. Germline V gene data show CDR1 as SGHKS and CDR2 as YYEKEE (reference sequence). This CDR3 contains 15 residues. Losses at the gene ends were 7 bases for V and 4 bases for J; bases not matched to a gene: 12. DNA of the CDR3: TGTGCCAGCCTAAGCTTTCGGGGGGACGCAGATACGCAGTATTTT. Translating gives CASLSFRGDADTQYF.

This clonotype was seen a few times. V and J are TRBV7-2 and TRBJ2-7; D is unclear. Germline CDR1 reads SGHTA; CDR2 reads FQGNSA. The CDR3 runs 13 residues. V dropped 3 bases and J dropped 5 bases, with 11 bases sitting between them. CDR3 sequence (DNA): TGTGCCAGCAGCTTCCCCCCACCCGACGAGCAGTACTTC. This codes for CASSFPPPDEQYF.

This clonotype has ten or more counts. V usage is TRBV12-3 or TRBV12-4 and J usage is TRBJ2-1, with a tentative D call TRBD2 (6 bases). This CDR3 region has 13 residues. The V end lost 5 bases, the J end lost 9 bases, and 14 bases lay between the germline ends. CDR3 sequence: CASSPTTAGEQFF. The CDR3 bases are TGTGCCAGCAGTCCGACAACAGCGGGTGAGCAGTTCTTC.

This clonotype was picked up a small number of times. The chain carries TRBV5-1 and TRBJ2-2; D is perhaps TRBD2 (6 bases). CDR1 and CDR2 (germline): SGHRS, YFSETQ. CDR3 length: 13 residues. Trimming took 7 bases from V and 6 from J, leaving 13 bases between them. CDR3 in amino acids: CASVTGAAGELFF. CDR3 nucleotides: TGCGCCAGCGTAACGGGAGCAGCCGGGGAGCTGTTTTTT.

This clonotype was found many times. The V call is TRBV9, the J call TRBJ2-3, with D maybe TRBD2 (6 bases). The CDR3 has 14 amino acids. Germline V gene lookup returns CDR1 SGDLS and CDR2 YYNGEE. V lost 4 bases, J lost 0 bases, and 9 bases lay in between. DNA of the CDR3: TGTGCCAGCAGCCCGGGGGAGAGCACAGATACGCAGTATTTT. It codes for CASSPGESTDTQYF.

This clonotype was seen repeatedly, ten times or more. The V gene is TRBV12-3 or TRBV12-4, the J gene TRBJ1-5; D unclear. V gave up 2 bases and J gave up 5 bases, with 4 bases separating them. The CDR3 extends over 12 amino acids. The CDR3 sequence: CASSLSYQPQHF. In nucleotides, the CDR3 is TGTGCCAGCAGTTTAAGCTATCAGCCCCAGCATTTT.

A few counts support this clonotype. This rearrangement joins TRBV10-3 to TRBJ2-7, with a possible D match to TRBD2 (6 bases). Germline CDR1 and CDR2: ENHRY and SYGVKD. The V and J ends lost 0 bases and 0 bases respectively, with 12 bases between them. CDR3 size: 16 residues. CDR3 protein: CAISESQRASSYEQYF. In DNA, the CDR3 is TGTGCCATCAGTGAGTCTCAGCGGGCGAGCTCCTACGAGCAGTACTTC.